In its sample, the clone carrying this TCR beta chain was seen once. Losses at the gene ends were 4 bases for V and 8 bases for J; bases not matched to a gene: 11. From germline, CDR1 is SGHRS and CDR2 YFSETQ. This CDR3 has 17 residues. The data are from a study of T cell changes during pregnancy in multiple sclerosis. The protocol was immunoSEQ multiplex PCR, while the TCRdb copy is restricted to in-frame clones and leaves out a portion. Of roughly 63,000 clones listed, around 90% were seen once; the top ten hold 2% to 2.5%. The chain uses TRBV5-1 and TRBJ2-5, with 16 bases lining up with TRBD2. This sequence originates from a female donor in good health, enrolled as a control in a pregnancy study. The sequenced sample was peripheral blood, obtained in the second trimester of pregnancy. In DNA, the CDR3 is TGCGCCAGCAGCAAGGGACTAGCGGGGGGGCTTGGAGGAACCCAGTACTTC. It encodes CASSKGLAGGLGGTQYF.